This passage covers 32 T cell receptor beta chains from one sample sequenced in a study of T cells in Graves' hyperthyroidism and ophthalmopathy. Amplified TCR beta CDR3 regions came from RNA transcripts. First-round RT-PCR of the TCR CDR3 relied on the HTBI primer set. TCRdb fed the multiplex PCR reads into MiXCR, producing one record per CDR3 protein. The sample contains approximately 420,000 distinct CDR3 sequences, 14% to 15% of which appear only once. The sequenced material came from blood. The receptor set was obtained from a woman between 25 and 40 years old with Graves' hyperthyroidism.

The CDR3 sequence: CASEFGLAGKPNTGELFF. CDR3 in DNA: TGTGCCAGTGAGTTCGGACTAGCGGGAAAGCCGAACACCGGGGAGCTGTTTTTT. The chain uses TRBV19 and TRBJ2-2; 12 bases match TRBD2. The CDR3 loop spans 18 amino acids. The junction had 10 bases not matched to a gene; V was cut back by 8 bases and J by 0 bases. The V gene's germline CDR1 is LNHDA and CDR2 SQIVND (reference sequence).

This clonotype was seen only a few times. V and J are TRBV20-1 and TRBJ1-1; TRBD1 is a possible D gene (6 bases). Trimming cost V 3 bases and J 5 bases, with 13 bases left between them. This CDR3 has 13 residues. CDR1 and CDR2 from the germline V gene are DFQATT and SNEGSKA (reference sequence). For the CDR3, the DNA is TGCAGTGCTAGCCTAAAACAGGGAACTGAAGCTTTCTTT. Its protein is CSASLKQGTEAFF.

This clonotype was observed a few times. V usage is TRBV7-8 and J usage is TRBJ2-2; the D is unclear. Trimming took 3 bases from V and 6 from J, leaving 14 bases between them. The germline gives CDR1 SGHVS, CDR2 FQNEAQ. CDR3 length: 15 residues. This CDR3 is CASSLPGISAGELFF. CDR3 DNA sequence: TGTGCCAGCAGCTTGCCGGGTATAAGTGCCGGGGAGCTGTTTTTT.

This clonotype was seen many times. In DNA, the CDR3 is TGTGCCAGCAGTGGGACAGGACACTATGGCTACACCTTC. It is translated as CASSGTGHYGYTF. This sequence joins TRBV2 and TRBJ1-2; 7 positions match TRBD1. The J segment lost 3 bases and the V segment lost 4 bases, leaving 2 bases of the junction unmatched. The CDR3 spans 13 residues. CDR1 SNHLY and CDR2 FYNNEI come from the germline V gene.

Remarks on this clonotype: One end of the junction fails to match germline, which may point to a read error. The rearrangement joins TRBV5-1 to TRBJ2-1; TRBD2 agrees at 10 bases. The CDR3 loop spans 16 amino acids. Germline V gives CDR1 SGHRS, CDR2 YFSETQ. The CDR3 DNA reads as TGTGCCAGCAGCTTAGTAGGACTAGCGGTTTACAATGAGCAGTTCTTC. It specifies CASSLVGLAVYNEQFF.

The chain is built from TRBV9 and TRBJ2-7; D may correspond to TRBD1 or TRBD2 (5 bases each). V was trimmed by 4 bases and J by 2 bases, leaving 16 bases between them. The CDR3 is made up of 15 amino acids. The germline V gene has CDR1 SGDLS and CDR2 YYNGEE. CDR3 amino acids: CASSPTGTPAYEQYF. In nucleotides, the CDR3 is TGTGCCAGCAGCCCCACCGGGACGCCCGCCTACGAGCAGTACTTC.

This chain uses TRBV7-9 with TRBJ2-3; D ambiguous. There are 15 residues in the CDR3. CDR1 and CDR2 from the germline V gene are SEHNR and FQNEAQ (reference sequence). Trimming took off 1 base at V and 2 bases at J, with 10 bases between the two ends. The CDR3 nucleotides read TGTGCCAGCAGCTTAGTACGCCAGATCACAGATACGCAGTATTTT. Translating gives CASSLVRQITDTQYF.

The chain uses TRBV6-1 and TRBJ2-7, with D maybe TRBD2 (6 bases). CDR1 is MNHNS, CDR2 SASEGT, per germline. This CDR3 is built from 13 residues. V was shortened by 3 bases and J by 0 bases, with 6 bases between the two germline ends. The CDR3 region has the DNA TGTGCCAGCAGTGAGCGGGGCTCCTACGAGCAGTACTTC. As protein: CASSERGSYEQYF.

This clonotype was seen only a few times. The rearrangement uses TRBV12-3 or TRBV12-4 and TRBJ2-7; 8 bases line up with TRBD1. This CDR3 is built from 15 residues. After removal of 7 bases from V and 3 bases from J, the junction contained 11 bases not matched to a gene. In nucleotides, the CDR3 is TGTGCCAGCACCTTCATCGGGACAGGAGACTACGAGCAGTACTTC. This sequence encodes CASTFIGTGDYEQYF.

This clonotype was detected a few times. The V call is TRBV25-1, the J call TRBJ2-1, with D perhaps matching TRBD2 (6 bases). The germline V and J ends were trimmed by 8 bases and 6 bases, with 11 bases remaining between them. The CDR3 totals 12 residues. Germline V gene data show CDR1 as MGHDK and CDR2 as SYGVNS. The CDR3 reads CASCRDFNEQFF. The DNA for the CDR3 is TGTGCCAGCTGCCGGGACTTCAATGAGCAGTTCTTC.

This clonotype has ten or more counts. The chain recombines TRBV28 with TRBJ2-7, with TRBD2 identical over 9 bases. Germline trimming cut 2 bases from V and 2 bases from J; bases unmatched to any gene: 10. This CDR3 contains 17 residues. Germline-derived CDR1 and CDR2 are MDHEN and SYDVKM. The CDR3 DNA reads as TGTGCCAGCAGTTTAACCGCTAGCGGGGAGGGGACCTACGAGCAGTACTTC. Translation: CASSLTASGEGTYEQYF.

In its sample, this clonotype was seen many times. V usage is TRBV11-2 and J usage is TRBJ2-6, with D hard to call. V was cut by 6 bases and J by 0 bases, with 12 bases left in between. Germline V lookup: CDR1 SGHAT, CDR2 FQNNGV. The CDR3 runs to 16 residues. This CDR3 reads CASSWNGYSGANVLTF. In DNA, the CDR3 is TGTGCCAGCAGTTGGAACGGTTACTCTGGGGCCAACGTCCTGACTTTC.

The sample holds many counts of this clonotype. The CDR3 is CASSPHGGTQYF. The CDR3 coding sequence is TGTGCCAGCAGTCCTCATGGGGGGACCCAGTACTTC. The chain links TRBV27 to TRBJ2-5, with D perhaps TRBD1 or TRBD2 (5 bases each). This CDR3 has 12 amino acids. The V gene lost 5 bases and the J gene lost 7 bases, with 11 bases spanning the gap. Per the germline V gene, CDR1 is MNHEY and CDR2 is SMNVEV (reference sequence).

The chain joins TRBV19 to TRBJ2-1; no definite D call. The CDR3 contains 12 residues. Germline CDR1 LNHDA, CDR2 SQIVND (reference sequence). The V end lost 1 base, the J end lost 7 bases, and 5 bases lay between the germline ends. CDR3 DNA sequence: TGTGCCAGTAGTATAGTTGTGAATGAGCAGTTCTTC. Residues: CASSIVVNEQFF.

For this clonotype: The conserved phenylalanine or tryptophan is not found at the CDR3 terminus, so this likely reflects a read error. The V and J genes are TRBV7-2 and TRBJ2-1; D ambiguous. Germline values: CDR1 SGHTA, CDR2 FQGNSA. The CDR3 totals 14 residues. The V end lost 2 bases, the J end lost 3 bases, and 8 bases lay between the germline ends. CDR3 in amino acids: CASSLIPIYNEQFS. Here the CDR3 DNA reads TGTGCCAGCAGCTTAATCCCCATCTACAATGAGCAGTTCTCC.

The rearrangement joins TRBV6-5 to TRBJ1-2, with no clear D. The CDR3 runs to 13 residues. Looked up from germline, CDR1 is MNHEY and CDR2 is SVGAGI. V dropped 2 bases and J dropped 8 bases, with 12 bases sitting between them. CDR3 DNA sequence: TGTGCCAGCAGTTACCCCGGGTCAGCGGGCTACACCTTC. It specifies CASSYPGSAGYTF.

This clonotype showed up just a few times. The chain's CDR3 is CASRTAPVEQYF. For the CDR3, the DNA is TGTGCCAGCAGGACGGCTCCCGTGGAGCAGTACTTC. The V call is TRBV2, the J call TRBJ2-7; unclear D gene. The CDR3 runs 12 residues. V was trimmed by 6 bases and J by 7 bases, leaving 13 bases between them. CDR1 is SNHLY, CDR2 FYNNEI, per germline.

J is TRBJ2-2 and V is TRBV7-6; D might be TRBD2 (7 bases). The CDR3 length is 15 residues. Germline loops: CDR1 SGHVS, CDR2 FNYEAQ. The V end lost 5 bases, the J end lost 6 bases, and 16 bases lay between the germline ends. In nucleotides, the CDR3 is TGTGCCAGCAGCCTAGGGGGGGTGACGGCCGGGGAGCTGTTTTTT. Translated, it gives CASSLGGVTAGELFF.

To note about this clonotype: Possible read error: a much larger clone is one base away. J is TRBJ2-1 and V is TRBV7-2; TRBD1 or TRBD2 may be the D gene (6 bases each). Trimming pared 6 bases from V and 6 bases from J, leaving 18 bases between. From germline, CDR1 is SGHTA and CDR2 FQGNSA. There are 15 residues in the CDR3. CDR3 coding DNA: TGTGCCAGCAGTCCATGCGGGACAACCGGCAATGAGCAGTTCTTC. Its translation is CASSPCGTTGNEQFF.

Ten or more counts support this clonotype. V usage is TRBV6-2 or TRBV6-3 and J usage is TRBJ2-7; D is undetermined. The germline V and J ends were trimmed by 2 bases and 3 bases, with 14 bases remaining between them. The germline V gene encodes CDR1 MNHEY and CDR2 SVGEGT. This CDR3 region has 15 residues. CDR3 DNA sequence: TGTGCCAGCAGTTACGCCGGTAACAGTAACTACGAGCAGTACTTC. Residues: CASSYAGNSNYEQYF.

This clonotype was detected a few times. The V call is TRBV19, the J call TRBJ1-5; D uncertain. This CDR3 contains 15 residues. V lost 0 bases to trimming and J lost 4 bases, with 10 bases between them. Germline loops: CDR1 LNHDA, CDR2 SQIVND (reference sequence). CDR3 DNA: TGTGCCAGTAGTATAGATCGGGCTAGGAATCAGCCCCAGCATTTT. Translation gives CASSIDRARNQPQHF.

This clonotype was counted only a few times. The rearrangement uses TRBV7-2 and TRBJ2-3; D might be TRBD1 or TRBD2, each matching 5 bases. The germline gives CDR1 SGHTA, CDR2 FQGNSA. The CDR3 has 17 residues. V was shortened by 0 bases and J by 10 bases, with 23 bases between the two germline ends. CDR3 sequence (DNA): TGTGCCAGCAGCTTAGCGGTACTAGGGGATTTTTCTACTCCGCAGTATTTT. Amino acids: CASSLAVLGDFSTPQYF.

The J gene is TRBJ2-7, the V gene TRBV20-1; 7 positions agree with TRBD1. CDR1 DFQATT and CDR2 SNEGSKA come from the germline V gene (reference sequence). The CDR3 has 12 residues. V shed 2 bases and J 6 bases; nucleotides not matched to a gene: 4. CDR3 in DNA: TGCAGTGCTAGATTACAGGGGTTCGAGCAGTACTTC. This translates into CSARLQGFEQYF.

On this clonotype: A much larger clonotype is one base distant, so this may be a read error. This chain connects TRBV5-1 to TRBJ2-7; 7 bases are a match to TRBD2. Germline CDR1 is SGHRS and CDR2 is YFSETQ. The V and J ends lost 0 bases and 2 bases, in that order; junction bases with no gene match: 5. CDR3 length equals 15 residues. In DNA, the CDR3 is TGCGCCAGCAGCTTGGAGGCGCTAGCGGCCTACGAGCAGTACTTC. Its translation: CASSLEALAAYEQYF.

This clonotype was seen ten or more times. This sequence joins TRBV11-2 and TRBJ1-2; the D is unclear. V lost 3 bases and J lost 0, with 11 bases in between. The V gene's germline CDR1 is SGHAT and CDR2 FQNNGV. CDR3 length: 15 amino acids. CDR3 nucleotide sequence: TGTGCCAGCAGCTTGTGGCGGAATACTAACTATGGCTACACCTTC. Protein product: CASSLWRNTNYGYTF.

The chain combines TRBV5-1 with TRBJ2-7; 7 bases are shared with TRBD2. The CDR3 totals 15 residues. Germline loops: CDR1 SGHRS, CDR2 YFSETQ. V trimming: 4 bases; J trimming: 5 bases; junction bases outside the gene matches: 12. This chain's CDR3 is CASSPSSGGSDEQYF. The CDR3 nucleotides are TGCGCCAGCAGCCCCTCTAGCGGAGGTTCTGACGAGCAGTACTTC.

This clonotype was observed a few times. This sequence joins TRBV7-3 and TRBJ2-3, with 7 bases that match TRBD2. The CDR3 contains 13 residues. V gave up 4 bases and J gave up 2 bases; unmatched junction bases: 0. Germline CDR1 is SGHTA and CDR2 is FQGTGA. The CDR3 is CASSWDYTDTQYF. The CDR3, as DNA: TGTGCCAGCAGCTGGGACTACACAGATACGCAGTATTTT.

There are a few counts of this clonotype. The V gene is TRBV19, the J gene TRBJ2-5; the match to TRBD1 covers 10 bases. The CDR3 is made up of 17 amino acids. Trimming removed 6 bases from V and 2 bases from J; junction bases left unmatched: 12. Looked up from germline, CDR1 is LNHDA and CDR2 is SQIVND (reference sequence). This CDR3 is CASSLDWTGGIQETQYF. The CDR3 DNA follows: TGTGCCAGTAGCCTGGACTGGACAGGGGGTATTCAAGAGACCCAGTACTTC.

The V call is TRBV5-1, the J call TRBJ2-5, with 9 nucleotides matching TRBD2. Germline V gives CDR1 SGHRS, CDR2 YFSETQ. Trimming removed 0 bases from V and 3 bases from J; junction bases left unmatched: 3. This CDR3 spans 15 amino acids. The CDR3 loop is CASSLGLAEKETQYF. CDR3 DNA sequence: TGCGCCAGCAGCTTGGGACTAGCGGAAAAAGAGACCCAGTACTTC. Supplemented by reference TRBV5-1 and TRBJ2-5, the full variable domain reads KAGVTQTPRYLIKTRGQQVTLSCSPISGHRSVSWYQQTPGQGLQFLFEYFSETQRNKGNFPGRFSGRQFSNSRSEMNVSTLELGDSALYLCASSLGLAEKETQYFGPGTRLLVL.

J is TRBJ2-3 and V is TRBV28; 16 bases agree with TRBD2. This CDR3 comprises 17 residues. The V and J ends lost 4 bases and 4 bases, in that order; junction bases with no gene match: 5. Germline V gene lookup returns CDR1 MDHEN and CDR2 SYDVKM. The CDR3 DNA sequence: TGTGCCAGCAGTTCACAGGGACTAGCGGGAGGGCCAGATACGCAGTATTTT. Translated, it gives CASSSQGLAGGPDTQYF.

There are many counts of this clonotype. This chain joins TRBV28 and TRBJ2-1; maybe TRBD1 (5 bases). The V gene's germline CDR1 is MDHEN and CDR2 SYDVKM. Trimming stripped 6 bases from V and 7 bases from J, with 13 bases between. The CDR3 has 13 residues. The CDR3 sequence is CASRLPPGNEQFF. In DNA, the CDR3 is TGTGCCAGCAGGTTACCGCCAGGGAATGAGCAGTTCTTC.

This chain joins TRBV6-2 or TRBV6-3 and TRBJ2-1; 9 nucleotides agree with TRBD2. The germline V gene encodes CDR1 MNHEY and CDR2 SVGEGT. V lost 5 bases, J lost 9 bases, and 8 bases stayed unmatched. The CDR3 is made up of 14 amino acids. The CDR3 loop is CASSDQGLAVEQFF. The CDR3 coding sequence is TGTGCCAGCAGTGACCAGGGACTAGCTGTTGAGCAGTTCTTC.